This entry concerns a single TCR beta chain. What it binds is unknown. The source of the sample is a study of cytomegalovirus exposure and HLA in healthy donors. Whole-study results and caveats: Cytomegalovirus status, reportedly, was diagnosed with high specificity and sensitivity by the classifier. Most TCR sequences proved rare, with some public TCRs found in many donors. Presence/absence analyses took donor sequencing depth as roughly uniform.

Trimming shortened V by 1 base and J by 8 bases, and 9 bases separated the two germline ends. This CDR3 contains 12 residues. The germline gives CDR1 SGHDT, CDR2 YYEEEE. A multiplex PCR was run with 60 Vbeta primers and 13 Jbeta primers. Data came from immunoSEQ multiplex PCR; TCRdb stores just in-frame clones and leaves some out. The sample has around 120,000 clones, about three quarters seen once. Specimen: PBMCs. The receptor's source is a human donor in good health. The genes are TRBV5-6 and TRBJ1-2; D remains unclear. CDR3 sequence: CASSLYLGGYTF. DNA for the CDR3: TGTGCCAGCAGCTTGTATCTCGGGGGCTACACCTTC.